This T cell receptor beta chain was captured by sequencing in a study of regulatory dendritic cells for organ transplantation. The study's findings and limits: Mature dendritic cells appeared to drive more memory CD8+ clonal expansion than regulatory ones. Resting memory CD8+ T cells held the most alloreactive clonotypes. Alloreactive memory CD8+ T cell pools varied considerably between individuals.

Sorted subsets were CFSE-labeled and cultured approximately 5 days with allogeneic dendritic cells. Data came from immunoSEQ multiplex PCR; TCRdb stores just in-frame clones and leaves some out. Here the sample spans approximately 12,000 clones, roughly 69% being singletons. The CDR3 extends over 14 amino acids. J lost 7 bases, V lost 8 bases, and 11 bases had no gene match. In germline, CDR1 is MNHEY, CDR2 SVGAGI. Turning to this clone: Its cognate antigen is unknown.

The clonotype originates from a human donor in good health. The rearrangement uses TRBV6-5 and TRBJ2-4; 7 bases match TRBD1. Source material: naive CD4+ T cells from blood cultured with regulatory dendritic cells. Subset: CD45RA+ naive T cells. The CDR3 reads CASRFDRAANIQYF. The CDR3 DNA reads TGTGCCAGCCGTTTCGACAGGGCGGCGAACATTCAGTACTTC.